This T cell receptor (beta chain) comes out of a study of Graves' ophthalmopathy and Graves' hyperthyroidism. Trimming removed 6 bases from V and 0 bases from J; junction bases left unmatched: 3. This CDR3 comprises 14 residues. Germline loops: CDR1 SQVTM, CDR2 ANQGSEA. This clonotype turned up a few times. TCR beta CDR3 regions were amplified from RNA transcripts. An initial RT-PCR round employing HTBI primers preceded a second-round multiplex PCR. TCRdb re-derived calls from the multiplex PCR reads in MiXCR, one entry per CDR3 protein. The data show approximately 1.2 million distinct CDR3 sequences, 35% to 40% seen once. Clinical symptoms, serum thyroxine, TRAb, thyroid ultrasound and orbital computed tomography determined diagnosis.

The chain carries TRBV29-1 and TRBJ1-5, with TRBD1 matching over 9 bases. This TCR was recovered from an adult man with Graves' hyperthyroidism. The source material was peripheral blood or thyroid tissue (not recorded which). Here the CDR3 DNA reads TGCAGCGTCGGGACAGGGACTAGCAATCAGCCCCAGCATTTT. This encodes CSVGTGTSNQPQHF.